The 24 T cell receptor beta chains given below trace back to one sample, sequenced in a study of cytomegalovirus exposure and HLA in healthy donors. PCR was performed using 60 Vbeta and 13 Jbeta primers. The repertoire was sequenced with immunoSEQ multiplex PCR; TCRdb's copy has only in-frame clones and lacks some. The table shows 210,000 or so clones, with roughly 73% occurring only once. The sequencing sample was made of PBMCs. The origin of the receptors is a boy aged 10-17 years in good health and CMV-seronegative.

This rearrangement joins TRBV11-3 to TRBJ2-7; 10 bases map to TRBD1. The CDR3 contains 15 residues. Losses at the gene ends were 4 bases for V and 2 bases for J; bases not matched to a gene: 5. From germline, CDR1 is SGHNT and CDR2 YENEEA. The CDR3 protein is CASSSGQGLTYEQYF. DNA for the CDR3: TGTGCCAGCAGCTCGGGACAGGGGCTCACCTACGAGCAGTACTTC.

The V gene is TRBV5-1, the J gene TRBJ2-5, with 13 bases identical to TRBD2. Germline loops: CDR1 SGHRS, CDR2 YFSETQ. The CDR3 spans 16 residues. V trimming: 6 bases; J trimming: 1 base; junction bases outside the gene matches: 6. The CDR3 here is CASTSGTSGAQETQYF. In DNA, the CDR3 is TGCGCCAGCACTTCAGGGACTAGCGGGGCCCAAGAGACCCAGTACTTC.

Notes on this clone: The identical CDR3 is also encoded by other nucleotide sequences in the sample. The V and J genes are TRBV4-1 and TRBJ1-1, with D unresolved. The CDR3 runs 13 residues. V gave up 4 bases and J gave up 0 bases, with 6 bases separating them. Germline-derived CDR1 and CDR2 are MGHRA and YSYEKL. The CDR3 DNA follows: TGCGCCAGCAGCCCAAGCTTGAACACTGAAGCTTTCTTT. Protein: CASSPSLNTEAFF.

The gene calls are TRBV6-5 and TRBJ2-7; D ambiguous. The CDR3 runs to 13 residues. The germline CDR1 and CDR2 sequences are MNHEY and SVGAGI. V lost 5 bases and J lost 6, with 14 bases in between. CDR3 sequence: CASSPTPSSEQYF. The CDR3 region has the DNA TGTGCCAGCAGTCCGACTCCCAGCTCCGAGCAGTACTTC.

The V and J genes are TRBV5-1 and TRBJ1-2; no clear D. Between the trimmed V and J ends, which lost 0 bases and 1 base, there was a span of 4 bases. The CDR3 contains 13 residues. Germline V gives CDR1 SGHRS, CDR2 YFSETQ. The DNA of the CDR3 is TGCGCCAGCAGCTTGGGCAGTAACTATGGCTACACCTTC. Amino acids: CASSLGSNYGYTF.

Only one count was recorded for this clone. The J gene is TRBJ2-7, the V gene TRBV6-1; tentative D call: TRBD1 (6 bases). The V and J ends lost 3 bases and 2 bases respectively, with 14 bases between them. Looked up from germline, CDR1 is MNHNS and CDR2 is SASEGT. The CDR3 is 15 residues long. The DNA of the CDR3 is TGTGCCAGCAGTGACAAAGGGGGACCGGCCTACGAGCAGTACTTC. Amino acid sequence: CASSDKGGPAYEQYF.

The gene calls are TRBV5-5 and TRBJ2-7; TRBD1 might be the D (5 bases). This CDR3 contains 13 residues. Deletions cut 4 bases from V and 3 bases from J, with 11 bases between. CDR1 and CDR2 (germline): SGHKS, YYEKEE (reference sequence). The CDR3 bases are TGTGCCAGCAGCCGGACACAGATCTACGAGCAGTACTTC. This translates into CASSRTQIYEQYF. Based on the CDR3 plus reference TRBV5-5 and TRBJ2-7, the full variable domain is DAGVTQSPTHLIKTRGQQVTLRCSPISGHKSVSWYQQVLGQGPQFIFQYYEKEERGRGNFPDRFSARQFPNYSSELNVNALLLGDSALYLCASSRTQIYEQYFGPGTRLTVT.

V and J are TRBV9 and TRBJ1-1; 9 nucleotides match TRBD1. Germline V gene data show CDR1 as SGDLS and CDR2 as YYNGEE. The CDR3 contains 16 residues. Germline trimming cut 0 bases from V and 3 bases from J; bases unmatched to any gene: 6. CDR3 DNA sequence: TGTGCCAGCAGCGTAGTGACAGGGGGATCGCACACTGAAGCTTTCTTT. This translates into CASSVVTGGSHTEAFF.

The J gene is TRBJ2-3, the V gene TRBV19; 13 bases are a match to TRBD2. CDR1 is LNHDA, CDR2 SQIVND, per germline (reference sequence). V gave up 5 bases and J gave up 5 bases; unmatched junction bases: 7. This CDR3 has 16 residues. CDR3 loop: CASSVGLAGLGDTQYF. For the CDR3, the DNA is TGTGCCAGTAGTGTGGGACTAGCGGGGTTAGGAGATACGCAGTATTTT. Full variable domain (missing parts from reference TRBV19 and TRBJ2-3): DGGITQSPKYLFRKEGQNVTLSCEQNLNHDAMYWYRQDPGQGLRLIYYSQIVNDFQKGDIAEGYSVSREKKESFPLTVTSAQKNPTAFYLCASSVGLAGLGDTQYFGPGTRLTVL.

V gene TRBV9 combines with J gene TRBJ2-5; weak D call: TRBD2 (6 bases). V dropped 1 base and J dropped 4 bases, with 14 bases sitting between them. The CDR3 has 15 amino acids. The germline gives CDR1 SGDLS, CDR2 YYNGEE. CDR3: CASSVLEAAGETQYF. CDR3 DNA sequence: TGTGCCAGCAGCGTATTGGAGGCAGCGGGAGAGACCCAGTACTTC.

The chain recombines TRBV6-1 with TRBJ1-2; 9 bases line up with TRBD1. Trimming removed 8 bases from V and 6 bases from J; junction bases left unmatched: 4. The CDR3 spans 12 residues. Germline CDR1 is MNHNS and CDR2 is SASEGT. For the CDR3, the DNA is TGTGCCAGCGGGGACAGGGTACATGGCTACACCTTC. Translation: CASGDRVHGYTF.

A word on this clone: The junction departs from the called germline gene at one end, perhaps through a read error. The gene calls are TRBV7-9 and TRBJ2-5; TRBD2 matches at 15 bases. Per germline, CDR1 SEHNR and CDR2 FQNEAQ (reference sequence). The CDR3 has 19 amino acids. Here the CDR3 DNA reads TGTTCCAGCAGCCCTTGGACTAGCGGGAGGGCTTTTGGGTCGGAGACCCAGTACTTC. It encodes CSSSPWTSGRAFGSETQYF.

CDR3 region: CAWSVTSEWTSGLYEQYF. CDR3 DNA: TGTGCCTGGAGTGTAACCTCTGAGTGGACTAGCGGGCTCTACGAGCAGTACTTC. The chain has TRBV30 and TRBJ2-7; 11 bases are a match to TRBD2. The CDR3 loop spans 18 amino acids. Germline V CDR1 and CDR2: GTSNPN, SVGIG (reference sequence). V gave up 0 bases and J gave up 3 bases; unmatched junction bases: 13. The full variable domain, its missing parts supplied by reference TRBV30 and TRBJ2-7, is SQTIHQWPATLVQPVGSPLSLECTVEGTSNPNLYWYRQAAGRGLQLLFYSVGIGQISSEVPQNLSASRPQDRQFILSSKKLLLSDSGFYLCAWSVTSEWTSGLYEQYFGPGTRLTVT.

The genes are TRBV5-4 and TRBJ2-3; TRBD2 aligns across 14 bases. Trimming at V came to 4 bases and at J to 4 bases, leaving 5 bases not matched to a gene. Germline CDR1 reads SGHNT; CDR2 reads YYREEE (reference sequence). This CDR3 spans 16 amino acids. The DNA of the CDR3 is TGTGCCAGCAGCCTAGAGACTAGCGGGGGGGCAGATACGCAGTATTTT. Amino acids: CASSLETSGGADTQYF.

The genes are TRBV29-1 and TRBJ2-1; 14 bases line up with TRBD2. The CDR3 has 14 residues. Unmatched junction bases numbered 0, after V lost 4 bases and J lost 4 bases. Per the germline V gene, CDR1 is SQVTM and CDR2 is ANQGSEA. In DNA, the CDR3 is TGCAGCGTTGGACTAGCGGGGGGGTACAATGAGCAGTTCTTC. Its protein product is CSVGLAGGYNEQFF.

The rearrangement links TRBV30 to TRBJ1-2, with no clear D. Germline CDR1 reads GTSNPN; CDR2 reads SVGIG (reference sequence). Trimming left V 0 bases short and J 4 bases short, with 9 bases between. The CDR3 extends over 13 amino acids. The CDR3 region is CAWSVRRSYGYTF. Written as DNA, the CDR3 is TGTGCCTGGAGTGTCAGGAGGTCCTATGGCTACACCTTC. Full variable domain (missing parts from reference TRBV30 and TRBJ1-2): SQTIHQWPATLVQPVGSPLSLECTVEGTSNPNLYWYRQAAGRGLQLLFYSVGIGQISSEVPQNLSASRPQDRQFILSSKKLLLSDSGFYLCAWSVRRSYGYTFGSGTRLTVV.

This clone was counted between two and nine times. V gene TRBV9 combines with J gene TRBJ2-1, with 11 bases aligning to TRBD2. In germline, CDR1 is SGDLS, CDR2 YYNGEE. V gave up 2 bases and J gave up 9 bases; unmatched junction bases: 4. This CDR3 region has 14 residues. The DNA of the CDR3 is TGTGCCAGCAGCGTTAGCGGGGGGGCCAGTGAGCAGTTCTTC. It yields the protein CASSVSGGASEQFF.

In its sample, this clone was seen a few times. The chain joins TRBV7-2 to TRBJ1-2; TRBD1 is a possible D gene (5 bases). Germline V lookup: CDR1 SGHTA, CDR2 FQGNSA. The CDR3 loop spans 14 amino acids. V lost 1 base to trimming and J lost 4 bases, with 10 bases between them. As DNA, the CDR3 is TGTGCCAGCAGCTTAGTTCAGGGCGGCTATGGCTACACCTTC. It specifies CASSLVQGGYGYTF.

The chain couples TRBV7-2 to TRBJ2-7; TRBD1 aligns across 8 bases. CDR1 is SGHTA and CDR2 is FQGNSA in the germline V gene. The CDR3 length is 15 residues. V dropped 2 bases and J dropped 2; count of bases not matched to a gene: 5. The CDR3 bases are TGTGCCAGCAGCTTATTGGGACAGGTAACCTACGAGCAGTACTTC. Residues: CASSLLGQVTYEQYF.

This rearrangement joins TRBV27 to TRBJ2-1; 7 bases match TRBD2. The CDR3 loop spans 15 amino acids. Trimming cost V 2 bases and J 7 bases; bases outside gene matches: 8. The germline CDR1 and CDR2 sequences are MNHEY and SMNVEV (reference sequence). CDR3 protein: CASSLAGAGWNEQFF. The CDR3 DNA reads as TGTGCCAGCAGTTTAGCGGGAGCCGGATGGAATGAGCAGTTCTTC.

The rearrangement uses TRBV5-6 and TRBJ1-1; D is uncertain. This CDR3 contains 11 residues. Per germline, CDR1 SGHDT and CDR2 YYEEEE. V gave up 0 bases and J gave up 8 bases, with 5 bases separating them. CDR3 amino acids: CASSLAKEAFF. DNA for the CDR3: TGTGCCAGCAGCTTGGCTAAAGAAGCTTTCTTT.

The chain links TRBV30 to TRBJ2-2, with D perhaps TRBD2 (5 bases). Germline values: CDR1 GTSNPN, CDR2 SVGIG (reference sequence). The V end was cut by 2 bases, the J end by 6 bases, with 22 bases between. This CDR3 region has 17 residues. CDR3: CAWSLDLADEGSGELFF. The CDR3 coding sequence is TGTGCCTGGAGTTTAGATTTGGCCGATGAGGGATCCGGGGAGCTGTTTTTT.

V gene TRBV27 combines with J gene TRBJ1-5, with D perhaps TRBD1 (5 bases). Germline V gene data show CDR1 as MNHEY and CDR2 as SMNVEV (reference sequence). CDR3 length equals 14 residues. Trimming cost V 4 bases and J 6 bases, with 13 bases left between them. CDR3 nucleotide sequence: TGTGCCAGCAGTTCAGGGTGGGGTTCTCAGCCCCAGCATTTT. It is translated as CASSSGWGSQPQHF.

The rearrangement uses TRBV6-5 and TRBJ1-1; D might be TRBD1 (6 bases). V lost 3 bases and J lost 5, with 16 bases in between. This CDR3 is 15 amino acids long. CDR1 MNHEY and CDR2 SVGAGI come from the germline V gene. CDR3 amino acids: CASSYGRGLGTEAFF. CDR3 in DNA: TGTGCCAGCAGTTATGGAAGGGGGTTAGGGACTGAAGCTTTCTTT.